A single sample gave rise to the 20 T cell receptor beta chains below, sequenced in a study of blood T cell repertoires in COVID-19. Generated by immunoSEQ multiplex PCR, the TCRdb table keeps only in-frame clones and is missing some. Of approximately 390,000 clones listed, around 91% are singletons. The sequencing sample was made of peripheral blood. These receptors originate from a man aged 18 to 29 with active or convalescent COVID-19.

The gene calls are TRBV7-3 and TRBJ1-1, with a weak D call TRBD1 (6 bases). The CDR3 has 17 residues. The V gene lost 6 bases and the J gene lost 0 bases, with 20 bases spanning the gap. Germline assignment: CDR1 SGHTA and CDR2 FQGTGA. The CDR3: CASRIRRGSGMNTEAFF. Written as DNA, the CDR3 is TGTGCCAGCAGGATTCGAAGGGGGTCGGGCATGAACACTGAAGCTTTCTTT. The variable domain in full, completed from reference TRBV7-3 and TRBJ1-1, reads GAGVSQTPSNKVTEKGKYVELRCDPISGHTALYWYRQSLGQGPEFLIYFQGTGAADDSGLPNDRFFAVRPEGSVSTLKIQRTERGDSAVYLCASRIRRGSGMNTEAFFGQGTRLTVV.

The rearrangement joins TRBV3-1 (or the pseudogene TRBV3-2) to TRBJ1-5, with 7 bases aligning to TRBD1. The germline gives CDR1 LGHDT, CDR2 YNNKEL (reference sequence). The length of the CDR3 is 14 residues. V trimming: 5 bases; J trimming: 3 bases; junction bases outside the gene matches: 4. The CDR3, as DNA: TGTGCCAGCAGCGCCGGGACAGTCAATCAGCCCCAGCATTTT. It codes for CASSAGTVNQPQHF.

The rearrangement joins TRBV2 to TRBJ2-5; 11 bases align to TRBD1. The CDR3 sequence is 14 residues long. Germline loops: CDR1 SNHLY, CDR2 FYNNEI. Trimming at V came to 5 bases and at J to 3 bases, leaving 2 bases not matched to a gene. The CDR3 sequence: CASSRDRGEETQYF. CDR3 sequence (DNA): TGTGCCAGCAGTCGGGACAGGGGGGAAGAGACCCAGTACTTC.

The genes are TRBV12-3 or TRBV12-4 and TRBJ1-3, with no clear D. Trimming left V 6 bases short and J 2 bases short, with 8 bases between. The CDR3 has 13 residues. CDR3 DNA sequence: TGTGCCAGCAGCTCTCTCGCTGGAAACACCATATATTTT. This encodes CASSSLAGNTIYF.

The rearrangement links TRBV11-2 to TRBJ2-2; TRBD1 aligns across 7 bases. The V segment lost 5 bases and the J segment 0 bases; nucleotides outside the gene matches: 15. The CDR3 has 19 residues. The germline V gene encodes CDR1 SGHAT and CDR2 FQNNGV. The CDR3 DNA is TGTGCCAGCAGCCCACGCAACCTTAGACAGGGTGCGAACACCGGGGAGCTGTTTTTT. Protein product: CASSPRNLRQGANTGELFF.

This chain uses TRBV27 with TRBJ1-5; maybe TRBD1 (5 bases). The CDR3 spans 17 residues. The germline V gene has CDR1 MNHEY and CDR2 SMNVEV (reference sequence). Trimming left V 0 bases short and J 5 bases short, with 17 bases between. For the CDR3, the DNA is TGTGCCAGCAGTTTATCTAGTTTCGGGGGAGGGGATCAGCCCCAGCATTTT. Translating gives CASSLSSFGGGDQPQHF.

The chain couples TRBV4-2 to TRBJ2-3; no reliable D call. CDR1 LGHNA and CDR2 YNFKEQ come from the germline V gene. The CDR3 is made up of 15 amino acids. V dropped 0 bases and J dropped 2 bases, with 9 bases sitting between them. CDR3 loop: CASSQENFDTDTQYF. The CDR3 region has the DNA TGTGCCAGCAGCCAAGAGAACTTTGACACAGATACGCAGTATTTT.

The rearrangement uses TRBV12-5 and TRBJ2-1; weak D call: TRBD1 (6 bases). The CDR3 length is 17 residues. Germline values: CDR1 LGHNT, CDR2 FRNRAP. The V gene lost 0 bases and the J gene lost 4 bases, with 16 bases spanning the gap. The DNA for the CDR3 is TGTGCTAGTGGTTTGGTACTGACAGGCGATATTTACAATGAGCAGTTCTTC. Translated: CASGLVLTGDIYNEQFF.

Note on this clone: This sample also contains other DNA sequences that code for the same CDR3. The chain carries TRBV11-3 and TRBJ1-1; D not resolved. CDR3 size: 13 residues. V lost 3 bases to trimming and J lost 0 bases, with 5 bases between them. Germline CDR1 SGHNT, CDR2 YENEEA. The DNA of the CDR3 is TGTGCCAGCAGCTTGAGTTTGAACACTGAAGCTTTCTTT. This encodes CASSLSLNTEAFF.

This clone was recorded once. The V and J genes are TRBV6-5 and TRBJ1-4, with unresolved D. Germline V CDR1 and CDR2: MNHEY, SVGAGI. This CDR3 has 15 residues. V gave up 5 bases and J gave up 3 bases, with 13 bases separating them. The CDR3 here is CASSLANRPNEKLFF. The CDR3, as DNA: TGTGCCAGCAGTCTCGCGAACAGACCTAATGAAAAACTGTTTTTT.

The V gene is TRBV19, the J gene TRBJ2-5; 7 bases are shared with TRBD1. This CDR3 is 13 amino acids long. With 10 bases clipped from V and 0 bases from J, the junction kept 5 bases outside the gene matches. Germline V gene data show CDR1 as LNHDA and CDR2 as SQIVND (reference sequence). The CDR3 DNA reads TGTGCCACAACGGACAGGAACCAAGAGACCCAGTACTTC. Its protein product is CATTDRNQETQYF.

The V and J genes are TRBV19 and TRBJ2-1; 10 bases fit TRBD2. Losses at the gene ends were 3 bases for V and 9 bases for J; bases not matched to a gene: 8. Germline V gene data show CDR1 as LNHDA and CDR2 as SQIVND (reference sequence). CDR3 length: 15 amino acids. The CDR3 loop is CASSITQRGGFEQFF. The DNA of the CDR3 is TGTGCCAGTAGTATTACGCAGCGGGGGGGCTTTGAGCAGTTCTTC.

This chain joins TRBV18 and TRBJ2-7; 8 nucleotides agree with TRBD2. J gave up 7 bases and V 0 bases, and 8 bases lay outside the gene matches. The CDR3 has 15 amino acids. CDR1 is KGHSH, CDR2 LQKENI, per germline. CDR3 in amino acids: CASSPPIAGPGEQYF. For the CDR3, the DNA is TGTGCCAGCTCACCACCGATAGCGGGGCCGGGAGAGCAGTACTTC.

This rearrangement joins TRBV11-2 to TRBJ1-1; 7 positions match TRBD1. The J segment lost 11 bases and the V segment lost 5 bases, leaving 20 bases of the junction unmatched. There are 16 residues in the CDR3. Germline V gene sequence: CDR1 SGHAT, CDR2 FQNNGV. The CDR3 protein is CASSNLSGDRDRGAFF. In DNA form, the CDR3 reads TGTGCCAGCAGCAACCTATCGGGGGACCGGGACAGAGGGGCTTTCTTT.

V gene TRBV6-2 or TRBV6-3 combines with J gene TRBJ1-6, with TRBD1 identical over 8 bases. The V and J ends lost 2 bases and 9 bases, in that order; junction bases with no gene match: 6. This CDR3 has 15 residues. Germline V gene sequence: CDR1 MNHEY, CDR2 SVGEGT. The CDR3 here is CASSYNTGGSSPLHF. The CDR3 nucleotides are TGTGCCAGCAGTTACAATACAGGGGGAAGTTCACCCCTCCACTTT.

Only one count was recorded for this clone. The chain uses TRBV27 and TRBJ1-5, with 7 bases fitting TRBD1. CDR3 length: 14 residues. Germline V gene data show CDR1 as MNHEY and CDR2 as SMNVEV (reference sequence). After removal of 6 bases from V and 7 bases from J, the junction contained 9 bases not matched to a gene. The CDR3 region has the DNA TGTGCCAGCAGAAAGACAGGGTTTATCCAGCCCCAGCATTTT. Translating gives CASRKTGFIQPQHF.

The V call is TRBV12-3 or TRBV12-4, the J call TRBJ1-1, with D perhaps TRBD1 (5 bases). V was cut by 5 bases and J by 3 bases, with 10 bases left in between. The CDR3 has 13 residues. As DNA, the CDR3 is TGTGCCAGCAGTCACCAGGGCCACACTGAAGCTTTCTTT. Translation gives CASSHQGHTEAFF.

This clone was seen a handful of times. This chain links TRBV7-2 with TRBJ1-5, with D unclear. Looked up from germline, CDR1 is SGHTA and CDR2 is FQGNSA. This CDR3 is 13 amino acids long. Trimming cost V 4 bases and J 3 bases, with 7 bases left between them. The CDR3 DNA sequence: TGTGCCAGCAGCTGGGCAGTCAATCAGCCCCAGCATTTT. As protein: CASSWAVNQPQHF.

The gene calls are TRBV3-1 (or the pseudogene TRBV3-2) and TRBJ1-1; 7 bases match TRBD1. Germline V gene lookup returns CDR1 LGHDT and CDR2 YNNKEL (reference sequence). V shed 1 base, J shed 6 bases, and the junction held 17 bases outside the gene matches. This CDR3 comprises 18 residues. CDR3 residues: CASSQGLGRGRGVAEAFF. The CDR3 DNA sequence: TGTGCCAGCAGCCAAGGTCTCGGCAGGGGGAGAGGAGTCGCTGAAGCTTTCTTT.

The gene calls are TRBV5-1 and TRBJ2-2; 13 nucleotides line up with TRBD2. CDR1 and CDR2 from the germline V gene are SGHRS and YFSETQ. The J segment lost 7 bases and the V segment lost 4 bases, leaving 10 bases of the junction unmatched. CDR3 length: 17 residues. The CDR3 sequence: CASSPPRLAGGSGELFF. The CDR3 DNA is TGCGCCAGCAGCCCACCCCGACTAGCGGGAGGTAGCGGGGAGCTGTTTTTT. Variable domain in full (rest from reference TRBV5-1 and TRBJ2-2): KAGVTQTPRYLIKTRGQQVTLSCSPISGHRSVSWYQQTPGQGLQFLFEYFSETQRNKGNFPGRFSGRQFSNSRSEMNVSTLELGDSALYLCASSPPRLAGGSGELFFGEGSRLTVL.